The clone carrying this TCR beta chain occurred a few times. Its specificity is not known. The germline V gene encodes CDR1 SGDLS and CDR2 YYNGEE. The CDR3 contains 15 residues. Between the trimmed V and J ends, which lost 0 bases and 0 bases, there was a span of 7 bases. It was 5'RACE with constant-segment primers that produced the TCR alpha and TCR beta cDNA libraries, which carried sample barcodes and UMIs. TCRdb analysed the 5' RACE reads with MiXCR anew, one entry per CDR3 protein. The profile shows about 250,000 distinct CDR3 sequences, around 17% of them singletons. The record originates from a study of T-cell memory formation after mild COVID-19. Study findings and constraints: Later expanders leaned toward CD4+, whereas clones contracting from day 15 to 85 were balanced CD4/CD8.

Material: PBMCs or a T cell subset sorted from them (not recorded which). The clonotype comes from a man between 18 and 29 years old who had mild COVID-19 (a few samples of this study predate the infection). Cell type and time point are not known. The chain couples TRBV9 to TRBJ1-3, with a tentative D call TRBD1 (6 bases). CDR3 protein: CASSVEGHSGNTIYF. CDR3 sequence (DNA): TGTGCCAGCAGCGTAGAGGGACACTCTGGAAACACCATATATTTT.